These 25 T cell receptor beta chains share one sample of origin, sequenced in a study of control samples from healthy donors and cancer patients. Clones were sequenced by immunoSEQ multiplex PCR, and TCRdb holds only the in-frame ones, with some missing. The repertoire has roughly 98,000 clones, over 90% of them found once; the top ten carry around 8.5%. The sample was blood. All receptors derive from a man younger than 30 in good health.

V and J are TRBV28 and TRBJ2-1; 12 bases are shared with TRBD2. The CDR3 sequence is 15 residues long. The V segment lost 5 bases and the J segment 4 bases; nucleotides outside the gene matches: 3. In germline, CDR1 is MDHEN, CDR2 SYDVKM. The CDR3 nucleotides are TGTGCCAGCAGTCTACTAGCGGGAGGATACAATGAGCAGTTCTTC. Protein sequence: CASSLLAGGYNEQFF. Looking up the rest from reference TRBV28 and TRBJ2-1 gives the full variable domain: DVKVTQSSRYLVKRTGEKVFLECVQDMDHENMFWYRQDPGLGLRLIYFSYDVKMKEKGDIPEGYSVSREKKERFSLILESASTNQTSMYLCASSLLAGGYNEQFFGPGTRLTVL.

The chain joins TRBV29-1 to TRBJ2-1; D not resolved. CDR3 length: 13 amino acids. CDR1 and CDR2 from the germline V gene are SQVTM and ANQGSEA. Deletions cut 7 bases from V and 2 bases from J, with 12 bases between. The CDR3 is CSASVDPYNEQFF. The CDR3 DNA reads as TGCAGCGCCTCAGTGGACCCCTACAATGAGCAGTTCTTC.

The rearrangement links TRBV7-2 to TRBJ2-2; TRBD1 might be the D (6 bases). This CDR3 has 14 residues. V dropped 3 bases and J dropped 4 bases, with 9 bases sitting between them. In germline, CDR1 is SGHTA, CDR2 FQGNSA. CDR3 protein: CASSFKGGTGELFF. The CDR3 DNA is TGTGCCAGCAGCTTTAAAGGGGGCACCGGGGAGCTGTTTTTT.

V is TRBV15 and J is TRBJ1-5; D not resolved. CDR1 is LNHNV and CDR2 is YYDKDF in the germline V gene (reference sequence). V lost 1 base and J lost 3, with 1 base in between. This CDR3 region has 12 residues. The CDR3 nucleotides are TGTGCCACCAGCAGAGTCAATCAGCCCCAGCATTTT. Translation: CATSRVNQPQHF.

V usage is TRBV18 and J usage is TRBJ2-7; the D is unclear. The CDR3 runs 12 residues. With 6 bases removed from V and 5 bases from J, the gap between germline ends came to 11 bases. Germline CDR1 KGHSH, CDR2 LQKENI. As DNA, the CDR3 is TGTGCCAGCTCCCCAAAGGTAGACGAGCAGTACTTC. This codes for CASSPKVDEQYF.

The chain recombines TRBV7-2 with TRBJ1-1; weak D call: TRBD1 (5 bases). CDR1 is SGHTA and CDR2 is FQGNSA in the germline V gene. The V end lost 2 bases, the J end lost 3 bases, and 16 bases lay between the germline ends. The CDR3 has 16 amino acids. The CDR3 DNA reads as TGTGCCAGCAGCTTATATGGTCCCGGGGGGTACACTGAAGCTTTCTTT. Protein sequence: CASSLYGPGGYTEAFF.

This chain connects TRBV18 to TRBJ1-4; D not certain. This CDR3 region has 15 residues. The germline CDR1 and CDR2 sequences are KGHSH and LQKENI. The V and J ends lost 4 bases and 0 bases respectively, with 9 bases between them. CDR3 DNA: TGTGCCAGCTCACTAGGACCCTCAACTAATGAAAAACTGTTTTTT. Its translation is CASSLGPSTNEKLFF.

The chain links TRBV27 to TRBJ1-2; maybe TRBD1 (6 bases). The CDR3 loop spans 16 amino acids. Germline-derived CDR1 and CDR2 are MNHEY and SMNVEV (reference sequence). Trimming pared 5 bases from V and 2 bases from J, leaving 18 bases between. The CDR3 reads CASSPGQGIPNYGYTF. For the CDR3, the DNA is TGTGCCAGCAGTCCAGGGCAGGGGATTCCGAACTATGGCTACACCTTC.

V is TRBV4-1 and J is TRBJ1-5, with D possibly being TRBD1 (5 bases). CDR1 MGHRA and CDR2 YSYEKL come from the germline V gene. Trimming cost V 1 base and J 0 bases, with 13 bases left between them. The CDR3 length is 17 residues. CDR3 bases: TGCGCCAGCAGCCAAGGGGCAGGGATTTCTAGCAATCAGCCCCAGCATTTT. The encoded protein is CASSQGAGISSNQPQHF.

The rearrangement uses TRBV9 and TRBJ2-3; 8 positions agree with TRBD1. The CDR3 covers 16 residues. Looked up from germline, CDR1 is SGDLS and CDR2 is YYNGEE. After removal of 3 bases from V and 0 bases from J, the junction contained 6 bases not matched to a gene. For the CDR3, the DNA is TGTGCCAGCAGCGACGGACAGGGAACTAGCACAGATACGCAGTATTTT. Amino acid sequence: CASSDGQGTSTDTQYF.

This clone was observed a handful of times. Different DNA sequences within this sample yield the same CDR3. This chain joins TRBV12-3 or TRBV12-4 and TRBJ2-7; D tentatively fits TRBD1 or TRBD2 (5 bases each). Trimming took off 3 bases at V and 2 bases at J, with 8 bases between the two ends. CDR3 length: 13 amino acids. The DNA of the CDR3 is TGTGCCAGCAGTTTCAGAGGGGCCTACGAGCAGTACTTC. Translated, it gives CASSFRGAYEQYF.

V gene TRBV6-2 or TRBV6-3 combines with J gene TRBJ2-1; D not resolved. This CDR3 contains 13 residues. The germline V gene has CDR1 MNHEY and CDR2 SVGEGT. Trimming shortened V by 5 bases and J by 8 bases, and 13 bases separated the two germline ends. Written as DNA, the CDR3 is TGTGCCAGCAGTCGAACCTGGACGGATGAGCAGTTCTTC. Its translation: CASSRTWTDEQFF.

This clone came up once. The V gene is TRBV29-1, the J gene TRBJ2-7, with D possibly being TRBD1 or TRBD2 (7 bases each). Germline V lookup: CDR1 SQVTM, CDR2 ANQGSEA. Between the trimmed V and J ends, which lost 0 bases and 3 bases, there was a span of 12 bases. The CDR3 has 14 residues. CDR3 region: CSVEDRGGGYEQYF. CDR3 bases: TGCAGCGTTGAAGACAGGGGGGGAGGCTACGAGCAGTACTTC.

The gene calls are TRBV7-9 and TRBJ2-1; possibly TRBD1 for D (7 bases). The length of the CDR3 is 15 residues. The V and J ends lost 6 bases and 12 bases respectively, with 24 bases between them. Germline CDR1 is SEHNR and CDR2 is FQNEAQ (reference sequence). Here the CDR3 reads CASSLGGQTFKGQFF. CDR3 nucleotide sequence: TGTGCCAGCAGTTTGGGGGGACAGACCTTCAAGGGGCAGTTCTTC.

J is TRBJ2-1 and V is TRBV4-2; 7 bases agree with TRBD2. This CDR3 region has 16 residues. V was pared by 0 bases and J by 0 bases, with 2 bases of the junction left unmatched. The germline gives CDR1 LGHNA, CDR2 YNFKEQ. CDR3 amino acids: CASSQDGGSSYNEQFF. CDR3 DNA: TGTGCCAGCAGCCAAGACGGCGGGAGCTCCTACAATGAGCAGTTCTTC.

This chain links TRBV11-3 with TRBJ1-1; no clear D. This CDR3 region has 13 residues. The germline V gene has CDR1 SGHNT and CDR2 YENEEA. V was shortened by 4 bases and J by 0 bases, with 6 bases between the two germline ends. The CDR3, as DNA: TGTGCCAGCAGCTCCGACTTGAACACTGAAGCTTTCTTT. Residues: CASSSDLNTEAFF.

This clone was recorded only once. The chain couples TRBV7-2 to TRBJ2-1, with 7 bases lining up with TRBD2. This CDR3 has 13 amino acids. Unmatched junction bases numbered 3, after V lost 6 bases and J lost 4 bases. CDR1 SGHTA and CDR2 FQGNSA come from the germline V gene. CDR3 in DNA: TGTGCCAGCAGAACTAGCGCTTACAATGAGCAGTTCTTC. Amino acids: CASRTSAYNEQFF. Together with reference TRBV7-2 and TRBJ2-1, the CDR3 gives the full variable domain: GAGVSQSPSNKVTEKGKDVELRCDPISGHTALYWYRQSLGQGLEFLIYFQGNSAPDKSGLPSDRFSAERTGGSVSTLTIQRTQQEDSAVYLCASRTSAYNEQFFGPGTRLTVL.

This chain joins TRBV18 and TRBJ1-3; D not certain. The CDR3 runs 14 residues. CDR1 and CDR2 from the germline V gene are KGHSH and LQKENI. V was trimmed by 3 bases and J by 0 bases, leaving 6 bases between them. CDR3 sequence: CASSPQSSGNTIYF. CDR3 DNA: TGTGCCAGCTCACCGCAGAGCTCTGGAAACACCATATATTTT.

The chain recombines TRBV15 with TRBJ2-3; D call uncertain. The CDR3 has 14 amino acids. Trimming removed 0 bases from V and 6 bases from J, with 10 bases in between. Germline CDR1 reads LNHNV; CDR2 reads YYDKDF (reference sequence). The CDR3 sequence: CATSRDLGFDTQYF. In DNA, the CDR3 is TGTGCCACCAGCAGAGATCTCGGGTTCGATACGCAGTATTTT.

This chain links TRBV5-6 with TRBJ1-2; D call uncertain. Germline V CDR1 and CDR2: SGHDT, YYEEEE. V lost 0 bases and J 7 bases, leaving 7 bases between the germline ends. The CDR3 covers 12 residues. This CDR3 is CASSLALSGYTF. The CDR3 DNA reads as TGTGCCAGCAGCTTGGCCCTTTCTGGCTACACCTTC.

The rearrangement joins TRBV5-6 to TRBJ2-3; unclear D gene. Germline CDR1 and CDR2: SGHDT and YYEEEE. The CDR3 spans 15 residues. V dropped 4 bases and J dropped 4 bases, with 16 bases sitting between them. The CDR3 nucleotides read TGTGCCAGCAGCCCACTCGGTTCTCCTTCAGATACGCAGTATTTT. It yields the protein CASSPLGSPSDTQYF.

This clone was seen only once. The rearrangement uses TRBV6-5 and TRBJ2-2; D may correspond to TRBD1 or TRBD2 (5 bases each). Germline CDR1 is MNHEY and CDR2 is SVGAGI. V was pared by 0 bases and J by 7 bases, with 9 bases between. CDR3 length: 14 amino acids. The CDR3 loop is CASSYSQGDGELFF. CDR3 nucleotide sequence: TGTGCCAGCAGTTACTCGCAGGGAGACGGGGAGCTGTTTTTT.

The J gene is TRBJ2-3, the V gene TRBV27; D is uncertain. Germline lookup yields CDR1 MNHEY and CDR2 SMNVEV (reference sequence). The CDR3 consists of 11 residues. V was cut by 9 bases and J by 3 bases, with 7 bases left in between. CDR3 bases: TGTGCCAGTCTACATACAGATACGCAGTATTTT. It encodes CASLHTDTQYF.

The genes are TRBV5-1 and TRBJ2-7, with 10 bases fitting TRBD1. Trimming at V came to 1 base and at J to 2 bases, leaving 3 bases not matched to a gene. The CDR3 totals 15 residues. CDR1 is SGHRS and CDR2 is YFSETQ in the germline V gene. CDR3 amino acids: CASSLPGQGTYEQYF. The CDR3 DNA sequence: TGCGCCAGCAGCTTGCCGGGACAGGGGACCTACGAGCAGTACTTC.

This clone was detected once. The chain is built from TRBV19 and TRBJ1-3; perhaps TRBD1 as D (6 bases). The CDR3 covers 14 residues. Germline V gives CDR1 LNHDA, CDR2 SQIVND (reference sequence). V shed 2 bases and J shed 4 bases, with 9 bases lying between them. The CDR3 sequence is CASSITGTGNTIYF. The CDR3 region has the DNA TGTGCCAGTAGTATAACGGGGACAGGAAACACCATATATTTT.